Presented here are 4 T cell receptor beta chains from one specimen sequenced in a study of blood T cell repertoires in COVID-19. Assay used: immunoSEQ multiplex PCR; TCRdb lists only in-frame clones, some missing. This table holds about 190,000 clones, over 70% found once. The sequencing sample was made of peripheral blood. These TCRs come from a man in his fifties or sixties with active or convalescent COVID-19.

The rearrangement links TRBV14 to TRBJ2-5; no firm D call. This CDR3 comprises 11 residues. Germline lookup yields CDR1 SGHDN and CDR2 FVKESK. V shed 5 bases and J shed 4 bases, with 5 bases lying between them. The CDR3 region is CASSAGETQYF. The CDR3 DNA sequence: TGTGCCAGCAGCGCCGGAGAGACCCAGTACTTC.

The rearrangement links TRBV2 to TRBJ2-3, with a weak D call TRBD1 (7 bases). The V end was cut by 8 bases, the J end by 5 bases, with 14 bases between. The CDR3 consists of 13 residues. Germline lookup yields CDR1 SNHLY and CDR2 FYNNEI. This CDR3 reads CASVAGGIDTQYF. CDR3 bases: TGTGCCAGCGTGGCAGGGGGGATAGATACGCAGTATTTT.

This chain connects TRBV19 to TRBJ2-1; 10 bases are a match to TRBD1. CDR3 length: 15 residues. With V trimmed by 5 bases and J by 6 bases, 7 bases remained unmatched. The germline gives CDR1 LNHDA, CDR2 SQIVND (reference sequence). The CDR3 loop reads CASSVDRGRGNEQFF. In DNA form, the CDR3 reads TGTGCCAGTAGTGTTGACAGGGGGCGCGGCAATGAGCAGTTCTTC.

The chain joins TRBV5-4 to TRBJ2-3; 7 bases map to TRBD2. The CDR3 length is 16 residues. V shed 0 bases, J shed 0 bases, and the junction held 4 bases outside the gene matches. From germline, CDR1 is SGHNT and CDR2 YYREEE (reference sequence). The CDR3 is CASSLGLAVSTDTQYF. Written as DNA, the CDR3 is TGTGCCAGCAGCTTGGGGCTAGCGGTTAGCACAGATACGCAGTATTTT. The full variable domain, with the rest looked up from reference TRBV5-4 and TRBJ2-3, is ETGVTQSPTHLIKTRGQQVTLRCSSQSGHNTVSWYQQALGQGPQFIFQYYREEENGRGNFPPRFSGLQFPNYSSELNVNALELDDSALYLCASSLGLAVSTDTQYFGPGTRLTVL.